This T cell receptor (beta chain) was identified in a study of T cell repertoires in cytomegalovirus infection. Study as a whole: Selected CMV epitopes included recently identified HLA-C-restricted ones as well as well-studied HLA-B-restricted ones. Public signatures in TCR beta pointed to CMV infection and matching HLA type. Study observations and caveats: Summed frequency of shared TCR beta families picked out CMV carriers who also had the relevant HLA. The study found HLA-C-restricted CMV-specific TCR beta clonotypes dominating the ex vivo response.

TCRdb re-called the reads through MiXCR, storing one row per CDR3 protein. The table shows approximately 1,000,000 distinct CDR3 sequences, with approximately 31% occurring only once. Remarks on this clonotype: Its antigen is not identified.

CDR1 and CDR2 (germline): SQVTM, ANQGSEA. The CDR3 spans 12 residues. V was shortened by 2 bases and J by 4 bases, with 6 bases between the two germline ends. This chain links TRBV29-1 with TRBJ2-1; D is unclear. The sequencing used cultured CD8+ T cells from PBMCs, collected from culture after CMV antigen stimulation. The TCR comes from a human donor in good health (CMV status not recorded). Some clones in this sample may be carry-over from other donors' samples. DNA of the CDR3: TGCAGCGTTGAAAGAAGTTACAATGAGCAGTTCTTC. It encodes CSVERSYNEQFF.